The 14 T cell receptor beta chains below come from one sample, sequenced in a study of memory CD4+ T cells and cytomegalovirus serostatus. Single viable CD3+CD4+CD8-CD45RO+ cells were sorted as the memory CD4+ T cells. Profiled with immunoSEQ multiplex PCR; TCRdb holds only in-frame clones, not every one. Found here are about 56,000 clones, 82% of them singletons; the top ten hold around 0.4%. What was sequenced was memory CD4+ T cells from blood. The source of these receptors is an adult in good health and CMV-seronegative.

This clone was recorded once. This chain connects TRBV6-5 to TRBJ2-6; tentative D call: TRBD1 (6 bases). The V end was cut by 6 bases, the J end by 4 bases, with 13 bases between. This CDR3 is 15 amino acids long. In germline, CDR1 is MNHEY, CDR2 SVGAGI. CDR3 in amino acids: CASRLGGTGANVLTF. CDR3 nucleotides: TGTGCCAGCAGACTAGGGGGTACCGGGGCCAACGTCCTGACTTTC.

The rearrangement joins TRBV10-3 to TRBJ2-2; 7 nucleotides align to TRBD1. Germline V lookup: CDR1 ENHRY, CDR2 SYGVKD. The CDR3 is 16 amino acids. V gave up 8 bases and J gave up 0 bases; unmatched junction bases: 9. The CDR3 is CAIARTTGPNTGELFF. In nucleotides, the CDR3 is TGTGCCATCGCCCGCACGACAGGGCCGAACACCGGGGAGCTGTTTTTT.

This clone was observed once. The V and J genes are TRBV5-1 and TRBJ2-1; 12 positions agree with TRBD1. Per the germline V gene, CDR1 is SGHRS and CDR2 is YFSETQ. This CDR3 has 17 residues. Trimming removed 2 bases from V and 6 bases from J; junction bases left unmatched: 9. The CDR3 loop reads CASSFNPGTGGRNEQFF. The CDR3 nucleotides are TGCGCCAGCAGCTTCAACCCCGGGACAGGGGGCCGCAATGAGCAGTTCTTC.

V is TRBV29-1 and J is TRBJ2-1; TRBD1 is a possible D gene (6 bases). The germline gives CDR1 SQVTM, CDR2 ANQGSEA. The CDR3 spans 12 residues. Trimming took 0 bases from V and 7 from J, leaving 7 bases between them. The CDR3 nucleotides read TGCAGCGTTGAAGAGAGGGGGAATGAGCAGTTCTTC. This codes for CSVEERGNEQFF.

CDR3 bases: TGTGCCAGCAGTGTAGGGACTTCAGCCAAAAACATTCAGTACTTC. This sequence encodes CASSVGTSAKNIQYF. The V gene is TRBV2, the J gene TRBJ2-4; a weak D match, TRBD2 (6 bases). Trimming shortened V by 4 bases and J by 0 bases, and 10 bases separated the two germline ends. Germline V gene sequence: CDR1 SNHLY, CDR2 FYNNEI. This CDR3 comprises 15 residues.

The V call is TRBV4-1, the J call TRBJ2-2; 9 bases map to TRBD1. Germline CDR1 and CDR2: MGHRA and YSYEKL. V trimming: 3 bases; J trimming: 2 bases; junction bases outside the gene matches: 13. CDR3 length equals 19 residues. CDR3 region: CASSHRRLWDRANTGELFF. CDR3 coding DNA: TGCGCCAGCAGCCACCGACGACTATGGGACAGGGCCAACACCGGGGAGCTGTTTTTT.

The DNA of the CDR3 is TGTGCCAGTAGTCCACAGGGGTACGAGCAGTACTTC. Translated, it gives CASSPQGYEQYF. The chain couples TRBV19 to TRBJ2-7; 7 bases align to TRBD1. J was trimmed by 4 bases and V by 5 bases; bases with no gene match: 2. The length of the CDR3 is 12 residues. Germline CDR1 LNHDA, CDR2 SQIVND (reference sequence).

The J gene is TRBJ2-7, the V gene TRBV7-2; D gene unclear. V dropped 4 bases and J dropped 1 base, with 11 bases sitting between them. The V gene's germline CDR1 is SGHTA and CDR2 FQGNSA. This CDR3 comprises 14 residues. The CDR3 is CASSSNLVSYEQYF. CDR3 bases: TGTGCCAGCAGCTCCAACCTAGTGTCCTACGAGCAGTACTTC.

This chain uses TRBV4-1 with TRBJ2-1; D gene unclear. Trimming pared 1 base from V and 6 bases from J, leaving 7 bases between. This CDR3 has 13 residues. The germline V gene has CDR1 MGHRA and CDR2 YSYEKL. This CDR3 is CASSQVMGNEQFF. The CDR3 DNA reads TGCGCCAGCAGCCAAGTCATGGGCAATGAGCAGTTCTTC.

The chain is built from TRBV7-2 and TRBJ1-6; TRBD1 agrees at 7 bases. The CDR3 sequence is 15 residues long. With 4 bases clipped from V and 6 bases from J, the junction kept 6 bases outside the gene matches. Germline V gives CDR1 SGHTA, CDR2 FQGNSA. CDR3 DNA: TGTGCCAGCAGCTCCCTCGACAGGGTTAATTCACCCCTCCACTTT. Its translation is CASSSLDRVNSPLHF.

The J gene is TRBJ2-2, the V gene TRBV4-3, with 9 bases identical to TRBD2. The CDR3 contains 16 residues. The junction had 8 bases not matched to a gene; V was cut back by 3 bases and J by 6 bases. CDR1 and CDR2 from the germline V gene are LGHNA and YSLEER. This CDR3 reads CASSHELLAGPGELFF. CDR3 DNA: TGCGCCAGCAGCCACGAACTACTAGCGGGTCCCGGGGAGCTGTTTTTT.

The DNA for the CDR3 is TGTGCCAGCAGCTTAGCACGTGCCAGCTCCTATAATTCACCCCTCCACTTT. This translates into CASSLARASSYNSPLHF. The gene calls are TRBV7-9 and TRBJ1-6, with D unresolved. The CDR3 sequence is 17 residues long. V shed 0 bases and J shed 0 bases, with 9 bases lying between them. Looked up from germline, CDR1 is SEHNR and CDR2 is FQNEAQ (reference sequence).

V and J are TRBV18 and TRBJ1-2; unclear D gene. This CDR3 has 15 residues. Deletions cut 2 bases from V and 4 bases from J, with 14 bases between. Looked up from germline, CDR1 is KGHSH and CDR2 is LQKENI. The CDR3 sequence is CASSPFKGSAYGYTF. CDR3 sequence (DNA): TGTGCCAGCTCACCATTTAAGGGCTCGGCCTATGGCTACACCTTC. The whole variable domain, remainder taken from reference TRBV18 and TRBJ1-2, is NAGVMQNPRHLVRRRGQEARLRCSPMKGHSHVYWYRQLPEEGLKFMVYLQKENIIDESGMPKERFSAEFPKEGPSILRIQQVVRGDSAAYFCASSPFKGSAYGYTFGSGTRLTVV.

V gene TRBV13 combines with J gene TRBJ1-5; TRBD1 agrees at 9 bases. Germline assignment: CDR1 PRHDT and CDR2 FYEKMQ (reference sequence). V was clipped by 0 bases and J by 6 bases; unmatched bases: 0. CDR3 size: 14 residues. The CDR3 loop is CASSLGDRGQPQHF. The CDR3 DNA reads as TGTGCCAGCAGCTTAGGGGACAGGGGTCAGCCCCAGCATTTT.